The clone carrying this T cell receptor beta chain turned up a few times. Its target is unknown. The sample comes from a study of identical twins. Overall study findings and caveats: There were fewer insertions in abundant cord blood beta clonotypes, but memory repertoires showed no such pattern.

Healthy Caucasians provided all donations. A single record per CDR3 protein comes from TCRdb applying MiXCR to the 5' RACE reads. The sample lists nearly 900,000 distinct CDR3 sequences, 12% seen once, with around 1.6% in the top ten. The trim removed 5 bases at V and 8 bases at J, leaving 6 bases unmatched. The CDR3 totals 14 residues. This same sample was also part of a study on yellow fever vaccine responses in identical twins.

This clonotype was sampled from a woman under 30 in good health. J is TRBJ2-4 and V is TRBV12-3 or TRBV12-4, with 10 bases that match TRBD1. Sample: PBMCs. This chain's CDR3 is CASSETGGGYIQYF. In DNA form, the CDR3 reads TGTGCCAGCAGTGAGACAGGGGGCGGATACATTCAGTACTTC.